These 32 T cell receptor beta chains were sequenced from one sample in a study of response to subunit inactivated influenza vaccine. TCRdb passed the RT-PCR reads through MiXCR, listing each CDR3 protein once. The data hold just over 300,000 distinct CDR3 sequences, with approximately 20% observed a single time. Specimen: PBMCs from blood, collected around 22 months after vaccination. The receptors shown here come from a man aged 50 to 69 who received an inactivated influenza vaccine.

This clonotype was observed at least ten times. V and J are TRBV4-2 and TRBJ1-4; D is ambiguous. V lost 1 base and J lost 7, with 16 bases in between. Germline values: CDR1 LGHNA, CDR2 YNFKEQ. CDR3 size: 16 residues. The CDR3, as DNA: TGTGCCAGCAGCCAAGGCCTTACAGTCATGGGTGAAAAACTGTTTTTT. Protein: CASSQGLTVMGEKLFF.

This clonotype was observed a few times. The V and J genes are TRBV6-2 or TRBV6-3 and TRBJ1-1; no firm D call. The CDR3 sequence is 13 residues long. Germline V lookup: CDR1 MNHEY, CDR2 SVGEGT. V lost 2 bases to trimming and J lost 3 bases, with 7 bases between them. The CDR3, as DNA: TGTGCCAGCAGTTACGTTCGGGACACTGAAGCTTTCTTT. Its protein product is CASSYVRDTEAFF.

This clonotype was counted only a few times. The genes are TRBV15 and TRBJ2-1; D not resolved. Germline CDR1 and CDR2: LNHNV and YYDKDF (reference sequence). Trimming cost V 3 bases and J 5 bases, with 5 bases left between them. The CDR3 sequence is 12 residues long. The chain's CDR3 is CATSSYDNEQFF. CDR3 bases: TGTGCCACCAGCAGCTACGACAATGAGCAGTTCTTC.

This rearrangement joins TRBV24-1 to TRBJ1-1; 9 bases align to TRBD1. Germline CDR1 and CDR2: KGHDR and SFDVKD. The CDR3 sequence is 18 residues long. V was pared by 1 base and J by 7 bases, with 15 bases of the junction left unmatched. CDR3 DNA sequence: TGTGCCACCAGTGATTTTGCCTCCCGACAGGGGGTATTGGGTGAAGCTTTCTTT. Residues: CATSDFASRQGVLGEAFF.

V is TRBV6-1 and J is TRBJ2-1; TRBD1 matches 8 bases. This CDR3 has 15 amino acids. V lost 2 bases to trimming and J lost 9 bases; unmatched junction nucleotides: 9. Germline CDR1 MNHNS, CDR2 SASEGT. This chain's CDR3 is CASSELDRVLGEQFF. The DNA of the CDR3 is TGTGCCAGCAGTGAATTGGACAGGGTTCTCGGTGAGCAGTTCTTC.

This clonotype was seen only a few times. V gene TRBV30 combines with J gene TRBJ1-1, with a possible D match to TRBD1 (6 bases). Trimming stripped 8 bases from V and 0 bases from J, with 10 bases between. The CDR3 totals 12 residues. Germline loops: CDR1 GTSNPN, CDR2 SVGIG (reference sequence). In nucleotides, the CDR3 is TGTGCCGAACAGGGCCTGAACACTGAAGCTTTCTTT. As protein: CAEQGLNTEAFF. Filled out from reference TRBV30 and TRBJ1-1, the complete variable domain reads SQTIHQWPATLVQPVGSPLSLECTVEGTSNPNLYWYRQAAGRGLQLLFYSVGIGQISSEVPQNLSASRPQDRQFILSSKKLLLSDSGFYLCAEQGLNTEAFFGQGTRLTVV.

This clonotype turned up a few times. The chain joins TRBV3-1 to TRBJ1-1; the D is unclear. The V end lost 1 base, the J end lost 5 bases, and 20 bases lay between the germline ends. The CDR3 covers 17 residues. Germline V gene lookup returns CDR1 LGHDT and CDR2 YNNKEL (reference sequence). In DNA, the CDR3 is TGTGCCAGCAGCCAAGGGACCCGGTTTCGGGGAAGAACTGAAGCTTTCTTT. Its protein is CASSQGTRFRGRTEAFF.

This clonotype has more than one count but fewer than ten. This chain links TRBV29-1 with TRBJ2-7; 8 bases are a match to TRBD2. This CDR3 is 13 amino acids long. Germline lookup yields CDR1 SQVTM and CDR2 ANQGSEA. The ends lost 6 bases at V and 4 bases at J; junction bases unmatched: 8. The CDR3 region has the DNA TGCAGCGTCCGAGCGGGAGCTTTTTACGAGCAGTACTTC. As protein: CSVRAGAFYEQYF.

This clonotype was recorded a few times. This chain joins TRBV20-1 and TRBJ1-6; D not certain. V lost 6 bases and J 10 bases, leaving 16 bases between the germline ends. The germline gives CDR1 DFQATT, CDR2 SNEGSKA (reference sequence). The CDR3 is 13 amino acids. The CDR3 loop reads CSAPPRPGSPLHF. In nucleotides, the CDR3 is TGCAGTGCGCCACCCCGACCCGGCTCACCCCTCCACTTT.

The J gene is TRBJ2-2, the V gene TRBV29-1; 10 positions agree with TRBD1. This CDR3 is 14 amino acids long. Germline CDR1 reads SQVTM; CDR2 reads ANQGSEA. The V segment lost 3 bases and the J segment 5 bases; nucleotides outside the gene matches: 3. CDR3 residues: CSVDRTGGTGELFF. CDR3 coding DNA: TGCAGCGTTGACAGGACAGGGGGGACCGGGGAGCTGTTTTTT.

This clonotype was counted only a few times. V gene TRBV7-2 combines with J gene TRBJ1-2; no clear D gene. Germline V gene data show CDR1 as SGHTA and CDR2 as FQGNSA. This CDR3 spans 11 amino acids. V was pared by 4 bases and J by 4 bases, with 4 bases between. The CDR3 here is CASSWSYGYTF. The DNA of the CDR3 is TGTGCCAGCAGCTGGAGCTATGGCTACACCTTC.

This chain connects TRBV3-1 to TRBJ1-1; D is unclear. The V and J ends lost 1 base and 1 base respectively, with 7 bases between them. This CDR3 has 14 residues. CDR1 LGHDT and CDR2 YNNKEL come from the germline V gene (reference sequence). The CDR3 protein is CASSQVGQNTEAFF. CDR3 DNA sequence: TGTGCCAGCAGCCAAGTTGGGCAGAACACTGAAGCTTTCTTT.

This clonotype was picked up a small number of times. The gene calls are TRBV25-1 and TRBJ2-2, with TRBD2 matching over 11 bases. In germline, CDR1 is MGHDK, CDR2 SYGVNS. V shed 3 bases and J 3 bases; nucleotides not matched to a gene: 0. The CDR3 totals 15 residues. The CDR3 DNA reads as TGTGCCAGCAGTGATAGCGGGGGGGACACCGGGGAGCTGTTTTTT. As protein: CASSDSGGDTGELFF.

V and J are TRBV7-9 and TRBJ1-1, with 7 bases matching TRBD1. The CDR3 has 15 residues. Per the germline V gene, CDR1 is SEHNR and CDR2 is FQNEAQ (reference sequence). V was pared by 3 bases and J by 1 base, with 5 bases of the junction left unmatched. The CDR3 protein is CASSFLRQGNTEAFF. CDR3 nucleotides: TGTGCCAGCAGCTTTTTACGACAGGGGAACACTGAAGCTTTCTTT.

This clonotype was observed at least ten times. The rearrangement joins TRBV11-2 to TRBJ1-1; D is uncertain. Between the trimmed V and J ends, which lost 4 bases and 8 bases, there was a span of 14 bases. The CDR3 contains 13 residues. CDR1 SGHAT and CDR2 FQNNGV come from the germline V gene. The CDR3 is CASSSGRLVEAFF. CDR3 DNA sequence: TGTGCCAGCAGCTCTGGGAGGTTGGTGGAAGCTTTCTTT.

This chain connects TRBV7-9 to TRBJ2-3; D could derive from TRBD1 or TRBD2 (5 bases each). Germline-derived CDR1 and CDR2 are SEHNR and FQNEAQ (reference sequence). Deletions cut 5 bases from V and 2 bases from J, with 17 bases between. The CDR3 contains 16 residues. The CDR3 loop reads CASSTTGTEFTDTQYF. CDR3 DNA sequence: TGTGCCAGCAGCACGACCGGGACGGAGTTCACAGATACGCAGTATTTT.

This chain uses TRBV5-8 with TRBJ1-4, with D hard to call. Trimming left V 4 bases short and J 8 bases short, with 15 bases between. Germline lookup yields CDR1 SGHTS and CDR2 YDEGEE. This CDR3 is built from 14 residues. The DNA of the CDR3 is TGTGCCAGCAGCCCCACCGGGAAGAACGAAAAACTGTTTTTT. Encoded protein: CASSPTGKNEKLFF.

This chain connects TRBV20-1 to TRBJ1-1, with no clear D. CDR1 and CDR2 from the germline V gene are DFQATT and SNEGSKA (reference sequence). The CDR3 length is 15 residues. The germline V and J ends were trimmed by 0 bases and 3 bases, with 14 bases remaining between them. CDR3 DNA: TGCAGTGCTAGAGATCATGGGGTTAGGGACACTGAAGCTTTCTTT. Translation gives CSARDHGVRDTEAFF.

In nucleotides, the CDR3 is TGTGCCAGCAGTTTGTTTCGGACGGACATTATCCCTAATGAAAAACTGTTTTTT. Translating it yields CASSLFRTDIIPNEKLFF. The genes are TRBV12-3 or TRBV12-4 and TRBJ1-4; TRBD1 is a possible D gene (5 bases). The CDR3 totals 18 residues. Trimming removed 3 bases at V and 3 bases at J, with 20 bases between.

The rearrangement joins TRBV6-2 or TRBV6-3 to TRBJ2-5, with D unclear. The germline V and J ends were trimmed by 0 bases and 2 bases, with 10 bases remaining between them. Germline CDR1 MNHEY, CDR2 SVGEGT. The length of the CDR3 is 15 residues. This chain's CDR3 is CASSYSQVTQETQYF. The CDR3, as DNA: TGTGCCAGCAGTTACTCGCAGGTAACTCAAGAGACCCAGTACTTC.

Only a few counts were recorded for this clonotype. The gene calls are TRBV6-2 or TRBV6-3 and TRBJ1-1; no definite D call. Trimming stripped 1 base from V and 5 bases from J, with 8 bases between. This CDR3 has 13 residues. The germline V gene has CDR1 MNHEY and CDR2 SVGEGT. The CDR3 loop is CASSYFPGTEAFF. For the CDR3, the DNA is TGTGCCAGCAGTTACTTCCCGGGGACTGAAGCTTTCTTT.

The chain couples TRBV15 to TRBJ1-1; D perhaps matches TRBD1 (6 bases). The germline V gene encodes CDR1 LNHNV and CDR2 YYDKDF (reference sequence). V dropped 5 bases and J dropped 6 bases, with 13 bases sitting between them. CDR3 length equals 13 residues. Here the CDR3 reads CATSPNREAEAFF. The CDR3 bases are TGTGCCACCAGCCCAAACAGGGAGGCTGAAGCTTTCTTT.

The chain joins TRBV12-3 or TRBV12-4 to TRBJ2-1, with TRBD2 matching 14 bases. The CDR3 has 16 residues. V lost 6 bases, J lost 9 bases, and 10 bases stayed unmatched. CDR3: CASSRPGTSGGPEQFF. DNA of the CDR3: TGTGCCAGCAGCAGACCCGGGACTAGCGGGGGACCTGAGCAGTTCTTC.

In nucleotides, the CDR3 is TGCGCCAGCAGCGTACGGACAGGGCACTCCGAGCAGTACTTC. It is translated as CASSVRTGHSEQYF. V is TRBV5-1 and J is TRBJ2-7, with TRBD1 identical over 8 bases. The germline V gene has CDR1 SGHRS and CDR2 YFSETQ. The J segment lost 6 bases and the V segment lost 4 bases, leaving 9 bases of the junction unmatched. The CDR3 loop spans 14 amino acids.

This clonotype appeared once. The chain couples TRBV7-9 to TRBJ1-2; no clear D. V lost 6 bases and J 0 bases, leaving 17 bases between the germline ends. CDR1 and CDR2 from the germline V gene are SEHNR and FQNEAQ (reference sequence). This CDR3 has 16 amino acids. This chain's CDR3 is CASSSSKLDSNYGYTF. CDR3 nucleotide sequence: TGTGCCAGCAGTTCCTCGAAGCTAGACTCTAACTATGGCTACACCTTC.

This clonotype was observed a handful of times. The CDR3 coding sequence is TGTGCCAGCAGTCCGAAGACAGGGGACACCGGGGAGCTGTTTTTT. Amino acids: CASSPKTGDTGELFF. This chain links TRBV12-3 or TRBV12-4 with TRBJ2-2; 8 bases line up with TRBD1. The CDR3 is 15 residues long. Trimming cost V 5 bases and J 3 bases; bases outside gene matches: 5.

CDR3 coding DNA: TGTGCCAGCAGCTGGGTCGGGGATACGAGTTCAGATACGCAGTATTTT. This codes for CASSWVGDTSSDTQYF. The rearrangement links TRBV6-2 or TRBV6-3 to TRBJ2-3, with D perhaps matching TRBD2 (5 bases). This CDR3 is 16 amino acids long. The germline V gene encodes CDR1 MNHEY and CDR2 SVGEGT. The V gene lost 6 bases and the J gene lost 4 bases, with 20 bases spanning the gap.

The CDR3 DNA reads TGTGCCAGCAGCCCGTGGACAGGGGGCGGCGAGCAGTACTTC. Its translation: CASSPWTGGGEQYF. The rearrangement joins TRBV14 to TRBJ2-7; TRBD1 aligns across 11 bases. There are 14 residues in the CDR3. Germline lookup yields CDR1 SGHDN and CDR2 FVKESK. The V and J ends lost 4 bases and 6 bases, in that order; junction bases with no gene match: 5. Combining the CDR3 with reference TRBV14 and TRBJ2-7 gives the whole variable domain EAGVTQFPSHSVIEKGQTVTLRCDPISGHDNLYWYRRVMGKEIKFLLHFVKESKQDESGMPNNRFLAERTGGTYSTLKVQPAELEDSGVYFCASSPWTGGGEQYFGPGTRLTVT.

The J gene is TRBJ2-7, the V gene TRBV5-5; 7 nucleotides line up with TRBD1. Germline V gives CDR1 SGHKS, CDR2 YYEKEE (reference sequence). This CDR3 is built from 16 residues. The trim removed 3 bases at V and 1 base at J, leaving 10 bases unmatched. The CDR3 reads CASSSSYRDSSYEQYF. For the CDR3, the DNA is TGTGCCAGCAGCTCTTCGTACCGGGACAGTTCCTACGAGCAGTACTTC.

This clonotype was seen only a few times. V gene TRBV6-5 combines with J gene TRBJ1-5; D ambiguous. The V gene's germline CDR1 is MNHEY and CDR2 SVGAGI. V was pared by 2 bases and J by 6 bases, with 11 bases between. The CDR3 is 14 amino acids. For the CDR3, the DNA is TGTGCCAGCAGTTACCGTTCATACAGTCAGCCCCAGCATTTT. It is translated as CASSYRSYSQPQHF.

The V and J genes are TRBV7-2 and TRBJ1-2, with 8 bases matching TRBD1. Germline assignment: CDR1 SGHTA and CDR2 FQGNSA. The CDR3 loop spans 15 amino acids. V dropped 5 bases and J dropped 8; count of bases not matched to a gene: 13. CDR3 DNA: TGTGCCAGCAGCCCCAAAGTTATGGGACAGGCGGGCTACACCTTC. This encodes CASSPKVMGQAGYTF.

This clonotype has a handful of counts. The chain employs TRBV4-3 and TRBJ1-2; 10 bases agree with TRBD1. Trimming removed 2 bases from V and 5 bases from J; junction bases left unmatched: 2. This CDR3 region has 14 residues. Germline loops: CDR1 LGHNA, CDR2 YSLEER. The CDR3 region has the DNA TGCGCCAGCAGCCAACGGGACAGGGGATATGGCTACACCTTC. Encoded protein: CASSQRDRGYGYTF.